This T cell receptor (beta chain) was captured by sequencing in a study of T cell repertoires in cytomegalovirus infection. Study-wide points: The cumulative frequency of public TCR beta families identified carriers of CMV plus the relevant HLA.

The sample holds many counts of this clonotype. Its specificity is unknown. V gave up 5 bases and J gave up 0 bases, with 8 bases separating them. The V gene's germline CDR1 is SEHNR and CDR2 FQNEAQ (reference sequence). The CDR3 has 14 residues. A single record per CDR3 protein comes from TCRdb applying MiXCR to the reads. This sample has about 680,000 distinct CDR3 sequences; roughly a quarter occur once, and the top ten carry less than 10%. The V call is TRBV7-9, the J call TRBJ2-1, with D hard to call. The TCR originated in a human donor in good health (CMV status not recorded). Some clones in this sample may be carry-over from other donors' samples. Source material: CD8+ T cells from PBMCs. This chain's CDR3 is CASSPDSSYNEQFF. CDR3 nucleotides: TGTGCCAGCAGCCCAGACTCCTCCTACAATGAGCAGTTCTTC.